Shown below are 32 T cell receptor beta chains from a single sample sequenced in a study of T cell repertoires in cytomegalovirus infection. TCRdb reprocessed the reads via MiXCR and lists one record per CDR3 protein. The sample yields some 300,000 distinct CDR3 sequences, roughly a tenth seen once. Sequences were obtained from PBMCs. All receptors derive from a human donor in good health (CMV status not recorded). Some clones in this sample may be carry-over from other donors' samples.

This clonotype showed up many times. The chain recombines TRBV9 with TRBJ2-7; 7 nucleotides line up with TRBD1. There are 14 residues in the CDR3. Germline assignment: CDR1 SGDLS and CDR2 YYNGEE. Trimming took 4 bases from V and 6 from J; bases not matched to a gene: 10. CDR3 protein: CASSPTTGTSEQYF. The CDR3 DNA reads TGTGCCAGCAGCCCCACGACAGGGACCAGCGAGCAGTACTTC.

This clonotype showed up just a few times. The chain carries TRBV28 and TRBJ2-5; 13 bases map to TRBD2. This CDR3 contains 19 residues. V lost 6 bases, J lost 5 bases, and 18 bases stayed unmatched. The germline gives CDR1 MDHEN, CDR2 SYDVKM. The CDR3 is CASSPIRTSGGSTRETQYF. CDR3 nucleotides: TGTGCCAGCAGCCCTATCCGGACTAGCGGGGGTTCGACTAGGGAGACCCAGTACTTC.

This clonotype came up many times. The chain recombines TRBV28 with TRBJ2-7; 7 nucleotides line up with TRBD1. This CDR3 has 15 residues. The germline V gene has CDR1 MDHEN and CDR2 SYDVKM. V lost 2 bases and J lost 5; bases outside the gene matches: 9. CDR3 region: CASSLQQGKYNEQYV. For the CDR3, the DNA is TGTGCCAGCAGTTTACAACAGGGGAAGTACAACGAGCAGTACGTC.

This clonotype occurred many times. The CDR3 DNA follows: TGTGCCAGTGAATCGGCTAGCGGGGGATACTACAATGAGCAGTTCTTC. Translation: CASESASGGYYNEQFF. The rearrangement uses TRBV19 and TRBJ2-1; 10 bases are shared with TRBD2. This CDR3 is built from 16 residues. The germline gives CDR1 LNHDA, CDR2 SQIVND (reference sequence). The junction had 10 bases not matched to a gene; V was cut back by 8 bases and J by 3 bases.

The sample holds many counts of this clonotype. The rearrangement links TRBV5-1 to TRBJ2-1; D remains ambiguous. This CDR3 spans 14 amino acids. Trimming removed 0 bases from V and 4 bases from J, with 8 bases in between. Germline V lookup: CDR1 SGHRS, CDR2 YFSETQ. CDR3 DNA: TGCGCCAGCAGCTTGGACAGCCAGTACAATGAGCAGTTCTTC. Translating it yields CASSLDSQYNEQFF.

This clonotype has more than one count but fewer than ten. V is TRBV20-1 and J is TRBJ2-7, with D possibly matching TRBD2 (5 bases). Germline loops: CDR1 DFQATT, CDR2 SNEGSKA (reference sequence). V was trimmed by 3 bases and J by 12 bases, leaving 15 bases between them. The CDR3 is 11 residues long. The CDR3 spells CSARMTGVTYV. The CDR3 DNA follows: TGCAGTGCTAGGATGACCGGGGTTACGTACGTC.

This clonotype was observed a handful of times. The CDR3 sequence is CSVPGAGMEQYF. The CDR3 DNA reads as TGCAGCGTGCCCGGGGCAGGGATGGAGCAGTACTTC. The rearrangement joins TRBV29-1 to TRBJ2-7; D could derive from TRBD1 or TRBD2 (5 bases each). V lost 6 bases and J lost 7, with 16 bases in between. CDR1 is SQVTM and CDR2 is ANQGSEA in the germline V gene. The CDR3 sequence is 12 residues long.

This clonotype occurred many times. This sequence joins TRBV5-5 and TRBJ2-5; D ambiguous. The length of the CDR3 is 13 residues. The V end was cut by 4 bases, the J end by 0 bases, with 7 bases between. The germline CDR1 and CDR2 sequences are SGHKS and YYEKEE (reference sequence). The CDR3 bases are TGTGCCAGCAGCCTGGCGCACCAAGAGACCCAGTACTTC. Protein sequence: CASSLAHQETQYF. The full variable domain, completed using reference TRBV5-5 and TRBJ2-5, is DAGVTQSPTHLIKTRGQQVTLRCSPISGHKSVSWYQQVLGQGPQFIFQYYEKEERGRGNFPDRFSARQFPNYSSELNVNALLLGDSALYLCASSLAHQETQYFGPGTRLLVL.

This clonotype appeared a few times. V gene TRBV20-1 combines with J gene TRBJ2-3; D remains unclear. The CDR3 contains 15 residues. Germline V gives CDR1 DFQATT, CDR2 SNEGSKA (reference sequence). V was cut by 3 bases and J by 2 bases, with 15 bases left in between. CDR3 region: CSASSRSTTTDTQYF. CDR3 nucleotides: TGCAGTGCTAGTTCCCGGAGTACTACCACAGATACGCAGTATTTT.

This clonotype occurred many times. The chain uses TRBV6-2 or TRBV6-3 and TRBJ1-5, with 9 bases matching TRBD1. This CDR3 has 20 residues. Trimming at V came to 1 base and at J to 4 bases, leaving 17 bases not matched to a gene. Germline V gives CDR1 MNHEY, CDR2 SVGEGT. The CDR3 reads CASSYLFGQGILDRNQPQHF. CDR3 sequence (DNA): TGTGCCAGCAGTTACTTATTCGGACAGGGGATCCTGGATAGGAATCAGCCCCAGCATTTT.

This clonotype was detected a few times. This chain uses TRBV7-9 with TRBJ1-6; maybe TRBD1 (5 bases). This CDR3 has 12 amino acids. CDR1 is SEHNR and CDR2 is FQNEAQ in the germline V gene (reference sequence). V lost 5 bases to trimming and J lost 14 bases, with 13 bases between them. Here the CDR3 reads CASSPGGEALHF. CDR3 sequence (DNA): TGTGCCAGCAGCCCTGGGGGGGAAGCCCTCCACTTT.

There are many counts of this clonotype. This chain links TRBV6-2 or TRBV6-3 with TRBJ1-3, with D tentatively TRBD1 (6 bases). The germline V gene encodes CDR1 MNHEY and CDR2 SVGEGT. V was trimmed by 6 bases and J by 2 bases, leaving 11 bases between them. The length of the CDR3 is 14 residues. The CDR3 coding sequence is TGTGCCAGCAGGCAAAGGGGGACTGGAAACACCATATATTTT. Encoded protein: CASRQRGTGNTIYF.

The chain combines TRBV15 with TRBJ2-3; D is uncertain. V gave up 0 bases and J gave up 0 bases, with 13 bases separating them. There are 17 residues in the CDR3. Germline V gene data show CDR1 as LNHNV and CDR2 as YYDKDF (reference sequence). CDR3: CATSRDGSLRSTDTQYF. The CDR3 nucleotides are TGTGCCACCAGCAGAGATGGCTCGCTTCGAAGCACAGATACGCAGTATTTT.

In its sample, this clonotype was seen many times. The chain combines TRBV7-2 with TRBJ2-2, with D tentatively TRBD2 (7 bases). The germline V gene encodes CDR1 SGHTA and CDR2 FQGNSA. This CDR3 contains 17 residues. V was clipped by 1 base and J by 1 base, with 13 bases between them. In DNA, the CDR3 is TGTGCCAGCAGCTTAGTGGCGGGGGCCCTGAACACCGGGGAGCTGTTTTTT. Translating gives CASSLVAGALNTGELFF.

V usage is TRBV29-1 and J usage is TRBJ2-1; TRBD2 matches 8 bases. This CDR3 contains 17 residues. CDR1 and CDR2 (germline): SQVTM, ANQGSEA. Unmatched junction bases numbered 12, after V lost 5 bases and J lost 0 bases. In nucleotides, the CDR3 is TGCAGCGTTACCCCCCTAAGAGCGGGGGCCTCCTACAATGAGCAGTTCTTC. Translation gives CSVTPLRAGASYNEQFF.

This clonotype was seen a few times. V usage is TRBV20-1 and J usage is TRBJ2-3; 7 nucleotides match TRBD2. Trimming removed 3 bases from V and 3 bases from J; junction bases left unmatched: 12. Germline values: CDR1 DFQATT, CDR2 SNEGSKA (reference sequence). CDR3 length equals 16 residues. The CDR3 DNA follows: TGCAGTGCTAGTGGGTCCAACGGGGGGTTAACAGATACGCAGTATTTT. Its protein product is CSASGSNGGLTDTQYF.

There are many counts of this clonotype. The V and J genes are TRBV11-1 and TRBJ2-2; D is undetermined. CDR3 length: 13 residues. Germline-derived CDR1 and CDR2 are SGHAT and FQDESV (reference sequence). Trimming removed 4 bases at V and 7 bases at J, with 10 bases between. DNA for the CDR3: TGTGCCAGCAGCTGGGGAATCGGCGGGGAGCTGTTTTTT. Its translation: CASSWGIGGELFF. The whole variable domain, remainder taken from reference TRBV11-1 and TRBJ2-2, is EAEVAQSPRYKITEKSQAVAFWCDPISGHATLYWYRQILGQGPELLVQFQDESVVDDSQLPKDRFSAERLKGVDSTLKIQPAELGDSAMYLCASSWGIGGELFFGEGSRLTVL.

This clonotype was counted between two and nine times. The chain combines TRBV6-6 with TRBJ1-5, with 10 bases identical to TRBD1. This CDR3 comprises 15 residues. J lost 11 bases, V lost 2 bases, and 9 bases had no gene match. CDR1 and CDR2 from the germline V gene are MNHNY and SVGAGI (reference sequence). The CDR3 here is CASSYETGGLEAQHF. CDR3 coding DNA: TGTGCCAGCAGTTACGAGACAGGGGGCCTAGAGGCCCAGCATTTT.

This clonotype has only a few counts. The gene calls are TRBV19 and TRBJ2-1; D is undetermined. Per germline, CDR1 LNHDA and CDR2 SQIVND (reference sequence). With 4 bases removed from V and 4 bases from J, the gap between germline ends came to 8 bases. This CDR3 has 13 residues. CDR3 region: CASSRAGYNEQFF. The DNA for the CDR3 is TGTGCCAGTAGTAGAGCCGGTTACAATGAGCAGTTCTTC.

The chain is built from TRBV25-1 and TRBJ1-1; 7 bases match TRBD1. CDR1 is MGHDK, CDR2 SYGVNS, per germline. The CDR3 is made up of 15 amino acids. The V segment lost 1 base and the J segment 2 bases; nucleotides outside the gene matches: 4. CDR3 bases: TGTGCCAGCAGTGAATCTAAGGGGGCTAACACTGAAGCTTTCTTT. Translation: CASSESKGANTEAFF.

This clonotype was seen repeatedly, ten times or more. The V call is TRBV4-1, the J call TRBJ2-1; 9 nucleotides agree with TRBD2. In germline, CDR1 is MGHRA, CDR2 YSYEKL. Germline trimming cut 1 base from V and 10 bases from J; bases unmatched to any gene: 5. This CDR3 spans 14 amino acids. CDR3 in DNA: TGCGCCAGCAGCCAAGCCCTTCTAGCGGGGGAGCAGTTCTTC. Its translation is CASSQALLAGEQFF.

This clonotype was seen repeatedly, ten times or more. The chain carries TRBV10-3 and TRBJ2-1; a possible D gene is TRBD2 (6 bases). V lost 6 bases to trimming and J lost 9 bases, with 15 bases between them. The germline V gene encodes CDR1 ENHRY and CDR2 SYGVKD. CDR3 size: 13 residues. The CDR3 is CAISLGGFGEQFF. CDR3 bases: TGTGCCATCAGCCTGGGGGGTTTTGGTGAGCAGTTCTTC.

This clonotype occurred many times. The genes are TRBV11-1 and TRBJ2-1; 11 bases agree with TRBD2. V shed 1 base, J shed 8 bases, and the junction held 7 bases outside the gene matches. The CDR3 has 16 residues. Per germline, CDR1 SGHAT and CDR2 FQDESV (reference sequence). The CDR3 loop reads CASSLGTSGGNDEQFF. The CDR3 coding sequence is TGTGCCAGCAGCTTAGGTACTAGCGGGGGTAATGATGAGCAGTTCTTC.

This clonotype showed up just a few times. V is TRBV20-1 and J is TRBJ2-2; a weak D match, TRBD2 (6 bases). Germline V gene lookup returns CDR1 DFQATT and CDR2 SNEGSKA (reference sequence). V lost 6 bases and J 0 bases, leaving 14 bases between the germline ends. This CDR3 contains 15 residues. The CDR3 nucleotides are TGCAGTGCCCCGGCCGGGACTTCGAACACCGGGGAGCTGTTTTTT. It specifies CSAPAGTSNTGELFF.

There are a few counts of this clonotype. This chain connects TRBV6-2 or TRBV6-3 to TRBJ2-1, with D maybe TRBD1 (7 bases). The CDR3 loop spans 16 amino acids. V lost 4 bases to trimming and J lost 1 base, with 14 bases between them. From germline, CDR1 is MNHEY and CDR2 SVGEGT. In DNA, the CDR3 is TGTGCCAGCAGTTCAGGGGGACTCCCTTCCTACAATGAGCAGTTCTTC. Amino acid sequence: CASSSGGLPSYNEQFF.

The chain couples TRBV2 to TRBJ2-5; D remains unclear. The CDR3 has 13 residues. CDR1 is SNHLY and CDR2 is FYNNEI in the germline V gene. Trimming shortened V by 0 bases and J by 4 bases, and 6 bases separated the two germline ends. The DNA for the CDR3 is TGTGCCAGCAGTGAAGCGGATTTAGAGACCCAGTACTTC. Its protein is CASSEADLETQYF. Combining the CDR3 with reference TRBV2 and TRBJ2-5 gives the whole variable domain EPEVTQTPSHQVTQMGQEVILRCVPISNHLYFYWYRQILGQKVEFLVSFYNNEISEKSEIFDDQFSVERPDGSNFTLKIRSTKLEDSAMYFCASSEADLETQYFGPGTRLLVL.

A remark on this clonotype: It may be a read error: a sequence one base away is much more abundant. This sequence joins TRBV7-8 and TRBJ2-2; a possible D gene is TRBD2 (5 bases). This CDR3 has 16 residues. V was cut by 5 bases and J by 6 bases, with 19 bases left in between. Looked up from germline, CDR1 is SGHVS and CDR2 is FQNEAQ. The CDR3 reads CASSPRGQARSGELFF. CDR3 sequence (DNA): TGTGCCAGCAGCCCGCGCGGGCAGGCCAGGTCCGGGGAGCTGTTTTTT.

The table lists this clonotype with many counts. The gene calls are TRBV2 and TRBJ2-1, with TRBD1 identical over 7 bases. Trimming cost V 7 bases and J 6 bases; bases outside gene matches: 6. This CDR3 spans 13 amino acids. Per the germline V gene, CDR1 is SNHLY and CDR2 is FYNNEI. The CDR3 region has the DNA TGTGCCAGCAAAACGGGACAGCCCAATGAGCAGTTCTTC. This encodes CASKTGQPNEQFF.

Many counts were recorded for this clonotype. No conserved phenylalanine or tryptophan is present at the end of the CDR3, so a read error is the likely explanation. The DNA is left out, because the CDR3 cannot be placed on it with certainty; the CDR3 is given as TCRdb lists it. The chain has TRBV6-2 or TRBV6-3 and TRBJ2-1; the tabulated D call, TRBD1, remains unverified against the DNA. CDR1 MNHEY and CDR2 SVGEGT come from the germline V gene. The CDR3 spans 13 amino acids, including both terminal residues. The CDR3 loop is CASSPQRQGPFVI.

This clonotype was seen at least ten times. The J gene is TRBJ2-1, the V gene TRBV18; 8 bases map to TRBD1. There are 16 residues in the CDR3. J gave up 0 bases and V 7 bases, and 8 bases lay outside the gene matches. CDR1 KGHSH and CDR2 LQKENI come from the germline V gene. The CDR3: CASLLGTGSSYNEQFF. CDR3 DNA sequence: TGTGCCAGCTTGCTCGGGACAGGAAGCTCCTACAATGAGCAGTTCTTC.

This clonotype was counted many times. The chain uses TRBV7-2 and TRBJ2-1; the D gene could be TRBD1 or TRBD2 (5 bases each). Trimming left V 0 bases short and J 8 bases short, with 14 bases between. The CDR3 totals 15 residues. Germline values: CDR1 SGHTA, CDR2 FQGNSA. In DNA form, the CDR3 reads TGTGCCAGCAGCTTAGCCGCAGTTGGGGGTCATGAGCAGTTCTTC. It specifies CASSLAAVGGHEQFF.

This clonotype was counted many times. The chain carries TRBV7-9 and TRBJ1-1, with TRBD1 as a possible D gene (6 bases). CDR1 and CDR2 from the germline V gene are SEHNR and FQNEAQ (reference sequence). V was cut by 5 bases and J by 1 base, with 14 bases left in between. This CDR3 has 15 residues. In nucleotides, the CDR3 is TGTGCCAGCAGCCCGCACGCAGGGGCGAACACTGAAGCTTTCTTT. Translating gives CASSPHAGANTEAFF.